The clone carrying this TCR beta chain is a singleton in its sample. What it binds is not known. Trimming stripped 11 bases from V and 4 bases from J, with 17 bases between. This CDR3 region has 13 residues. Germline V gene data show CDR1 as MNHEY and CDR2 as SMNVEV (reference sequence). This sample is drawn from a study of cytomegalovirus exposure and HLA in healthy donors. Study results and limitations: From TCR beta sequences, most subjects' HLA-A and HLA-B alleles were reportedly predicted accurately. Follow-up analysis later connected one missense variant in DCLRE1C with trimming of TCR beta V- and J-genes.

PCR was performed using 60 Vbeta and 13 Jbeta primers. The protocol was immunoSEQ multiplex PCR, while the TCRdb copy is restricted to in-frame clones and leaves out a portion. The sample lists some 200,000 clones, about 81% occurring once. The specimen was PBMCs. This receptor was identified in a woman in her late teens or twenties in good health and CMV-seronegative. V usage is TRBV27 and J usage is TRBJ1-2; no clear D. CDR3 residues: CASPPIRSYGYTF. The CDR3 DNA is TGTGCCTCCCCCCCTATAAGGAGCTATGGCTACACCTTC.